This TCR beta chain was found in a study of Tregs in tolerant kidney transplant recipients (dated 2019 in TCRdb). Regarding the research as a whole: Before combined kidney and bone marrow transplantation, this study identified donor-specific regulatory T cells using TCRbeta sequencing and then followed those same cells after transplant. TCRbeta repertoire sequencing was used in 3 healthy controls to compare several methods for expanding Tregs specific for an allogeneic donor. Summary of the overall study and its limitations: Because only a small number of patients were included, the study had limitations, and the results will need to be validated in larger populations as well as under other immunosuppression protocols. Although technical replication error seemed to be minimal, the question of biological reproducibility was not addressed directly. Expanding Tregs with activated donor B cells appeared to identify the most biologically relevant and donor-specific TCRbeta repertoire.

Genomic DNA was extracted from sorted cells with the QIAGEN DNeasy Blood and Tissue Kit for TCRbeta CDR3 sequencing. High-throughput TCRbeta CDR3 sequencing, including PCR amplification with bias correction and internal controls, was performed commercially through immunoSEQ. Processing in the source paper ran as follows. Unique productive TCRbeta sequences were defined by CDR3 nucleotide sequence where primers matched, otherwise by CDR3 amino acid sequence with Vbeta and Jbeta genes. As a correction for sorting error, sequences shared between sorted populations at a frequency ratio of 2:1 or less were discarded, and the remaining shared sequences were assigned to the higher population. Donor-reactive sequences were defined as at least 5-fold expanded in CFSE-low cells versus unstimulated cells, with frequency of at least 0.01% in CFSE-low cells. Repertoire divergence was quantified by Jensen-Shannon divergence calculated from the top 100 TCRbeta sequences ranked by frequency. For any sample with multiple sequencing runs, sorting error was corrected in each run separately before the runs were pooled. Entries here come from immuneACCESS through TCRdb and include only in-frame sequences with V and J called. Some clones fail to appear in such tables; in the studies checked, an unresolved V gene covers under half of the shortfall, and the cause of the remainder is unknown. The V and J calls and the clone size are those of that table, but D and trimming were determined from the DNA. This sample holds some 240,000 clones; about 80% were observed only once. The ten most abundant clones make up less than 0.75% of the sample.

This clone turned up a few times. Its recognized antigen is unknown. Base qualities are not at hand, and no much larger clone is one base apart. Thawed PBMCs were FACS-sorted into unstimulated Tregs (CD4+CD25+CD127-), CD4+ non-Tregs (CD4+CD25-), CD4 cells and CD8 cells. Healthy control blood came either as purchased buffy coats or from healthy volunteers. Healthy control blood was processed to PBMCs by Ficoll density gradient and cryopreserved, and patient PBMCs were collected before and after transplant. Inclusive of the bounding cysteine and phenylalanine, the CDR3 is 13 residues long. The read is trimmed to its CDR3 DNA, 39 bases read in frame from base 1. Reading the germline V gene gives CDR1 SGHTA and CDR2 FQGNSA. V sheds 3 bases and J sheds 7 bases, leaving 12 bases between their ends.

Recombination connected TRBV7-2 to TRBJ1-1; there is no confident call for the D gene. This sequence was found in a human donor in good health. Sequenced material: CD4+ T cells from blood. CDR3 protein: CASSFRWIGEAFF. The sequenced DNA: TGTGCCAGCAGCTTTCGCTGGATAGGTGAAGCTTTCTTT.